The clone carrying this T cell receptor beta chain was detected a few times. V dropped 7 bases and J dropped 3; count of bases not matched to a gene: 7. The CDR3 consists of 14 residues. Germline V gene data show CDR1 as MDHEN and CDR2 as SYDVKM. Profiled with immunoSEQ multiplex PCR; TCRdb holds only in-frame clones, not every one. The repertoire includes fewer than 350,000 clones, 75% to 95% of them detected once, and roughly 2.9% sits in the top ten. This sample was taken from a study of blood T cell repertoires in COVID-19. Across roughly 25 US areas, participants ranged in age from about 18 to 90 years.

The TCR originated in a man aged 35 to 55 who had been exposed to COVID-19. The chain combines TRBV28 with TRBJ2-7; 9 nucleotides match TRBD2. Sequenced material: PBMCs or T cells enriched from blood (not recorded which). CDR3 sequence reads: CASKAPSGIYEQYF. Written as DNA, the CDR3 is TGTGCCAGCAAGGCCCCTAGCGGGATCTACGAGCAGTACTTC.